This T cell receptor beta chain was found in a study of cytomegalovirus exposure and HLA in healthy donors (TCRdb year 2017). Study-wide context: According to an earlier analysis of 550 to 700 of the donors, 150 million to 200 million T cells yielded some 110 million unique TCR beta sequences and about 300 Gb of sequence data. Of the 350 to 450 genotyped donors, around 81% fell in the genetic ancestry cluster associated with self-reported Caucasian donors. On average, 235,054 unique TCR beta nucleotide sequences were sequenced per donor among a few hundred genotyped donors of the cohort, with 15% to 20% of those sequences being non-productive. HLA typing covered class I and class II loci at four-digit resolution. Approximately 310 gigabases of sequencing data and 70 million to 100 million unique TCR sequences were included in an early release covering over 600 HLA-typed donors. In addition to the first cohort of 650 to 800 subjects, a separate validation cohort of over 90 different subjects was used. To study patterns of TCR occurrence, a later analysis re-analyzed previously published TCR beta repertoires from more than 550 donors and added high-resolution HLA genotyping. To predict cytomegalovirus infection status, the study brought together high-throughput TCR immunosequencing, statistical association of individual TCRs with disease status, and machine learning. Typing coverage varied by locus: roughly 620-630 donors for A, B, C, DRB1 and DQB1; under 550 for DQA1; over 600 for DPA1; more than 450 for DPB1. Donor age, sex, ethnicity and CMV serostatus were compiled together with the repertoire data. All discovery cohort repertoires had been generated using a single sequencing platform. Roughly 5 DR-DQ haplotypes were handled as single units for association and clustering, since linkage in the cohort was strong. The study used immunosequencing to profile the T cell repertoires of approximately 640 subjects and linked those repertoires to cytomegalovirus serostatus. An earlier analysis of fewer than 750 of the donors used high-throughput TCR beta sequencing to judge whether each TCR beta V gene segment behaved as functional or pseudogenic. Rather than drawing on any new phenotypic data, the later analysis identified candidate immune exposures from TCR beta sequences and the way those sequences occurred across donors. A later genetic analysis used genome-wide SNP genotypes for about three fifths of the 666 donors, treating that subset as a discovery cohort. The aim of the study was to test whether cataloging public T cell receptors could identify signatures of past pathogen exposure.

What the work shows at the level of the full study, not this receptor alone: V-gene and J-gene trimming of TCR beta chains was associated with a missense DCLRE1C variant in a later genetic analysis, and the association was replicated in an independent cohort. In a later analysis, HLA-associated TCR beta chains were found to be more clonally expanded and to have lower generation probabilities than equally common non-associated chains. In a later analysis, some 18,000 TCR beta sequences were associated with specific HLA alleles at a false discovery rate of 0.05. Because counts were too low, roughly 16 rarely observed V segments, including chromosome 9 orphons, were left out of the earlier analysis of about 620 of the donors. Most TCR sequences were observed very rarely across donors, whereas some public TCRs were present in many individuals. A further reported finding was that TCR beta sequences accurately predicted the HLA-A and HLA-B alleles for most subjects in the first cohort. Correlated functional status among segregating V segments might be attributable to linkage disequilibrium, but an unknown experimental factor could not be ruled out. The presence/absence analyses assumed that sequencing depth was roughly uniform across donors, and that assumption may not be true. Most CMV-associated TCR beta chains appeared to be HLA-restricted in a later analysis, and the HLA associations seemed to be driven largely by CMV exposure. Broadly in line with IMGT annotations, most TCR beta V segments showed up in productive rearrangements about 87% or about 30% of the time in an earlier analysis of around 600 of the donors. The 87-base-pair reads could not distinguish some IMGT-functional V segments, including TRBV6-2 and TRBV6-3, so those segments were excluded. The authors suggested that the approach could potentially be generalized to other disease states and immunological phenotypes. According to a later analysis, TCR association rates differed among HLA loci, with DRB1 alleles showing the most associated TCRs and HLA-C alleles showing the fewest. When HLA alleles, especially DR and DQ, strongly co-occurred, TCR associations were difficult to assign to individual alleles. According to a later genetic analysis, donors in an Asian-associated ancestry cluster had fewer N-insertions in productive TCRs than the approximately 700-donor mean. For the cohort, immune exposure information was limited to CMV serostatus. HLA typing was unavailable for some donors at each locus, so association tests used only the typed subset. The classifier was reported to diagnose cytomegalovirus status with high specificity and sensitivity in both the original and validation cohorts. Several of the top co-occurrence clusters appeared to be linked to parvovirus B19, influenza, CMV and Epstein-Barr virus, according to a later analysis. The sequencing pipeline was judged likely to have produced a cluster of highly shared sequence variants as a technical artifact. In this cohort, only TCR beta chains were sequenced, and detectable features were limited by the absence of alpha or paired-chain data. A few of the identified cytomegalovirus-associated TCR beta chains were confirmed in vitro to be specific for cytomegalovirus antigens. In the study, 164 TCR beta chains were listed as associated with cytomegalovirus.

The germline V gene sets CDR1 to MNHEY and CDR2 to SVGAGI. Trimming removed 8 bases from V and 2 bases from J; the gene matches leave 4 bases unexplained. The CDR3 spans 13 residues, from the cysteine through the phenylalanine. The CDR3 DNA has 39 bases and is translated from base 1. The cohort comprised several hundred healthy bone marrow donors. At the time of sampling, every cohort member was nominally healthy, though immune exposures that went unrecorded were likely present. The donor was CMV seropositive and belonged to the group of about 290 seropositive cohort members. A peripheral blood sample was provided by each donor, and peripheral blood mononuclear cells were used for TCR beta sequencing. Genomic DNA was extracted from the blood cell samples with the Qiagen DNeasy Blood Extraction Kit. The protocol used for the library was the immunoSEQ multiplex PCR assay. The multiplex PCR relied on a mix of 60 forward primers for TCR Vbeta segments and 13 reverse primers for TCR Jbeta segments. The CDR3 region of rearranged TCR beta genes was amplified from genomic DNA by a multiplex PCR assay. The Illumina HiSeq System was used to sequence the amplified TCR beta libraries as 87-base-pair reads. The authors' pipeline ran thus. A later analysis counted about 82 million unique TCR beta chains across the roughly 700 repertoires, and some 11 million of these chains were shared by at least two donors. A nearest-neighbor algorithm error-corrected the raw reads and collapsed the reads into unique sequences, merging closely related sequences to remove PCR and sequencing errors. CDR3 sequences were aligned to IMGT reference sequences to assign V, D and J gene segments. Each retained sequence needed at least a six-nucleotide match to both a V gene segment and a J gene segment. Rearrangements were classified as productive when the CDR3 lacked stop codons and remained in frame with V and J, and all other rearrangements were classified as non-productive. CDR3 was defined according to IMGT convention as the region running from the second conserved V-encoded cysteine to the conserved J-encoded phenylalanine. The earlier analysis of some 540 of the donors excluded any sequence lacking an unambiguous match to a single V gene segment. An earlier analysis of several hundred of the donors called V segments functional above 56.7% productive rearrangements and segregating when the between-donor standard deviation exceeded 5%. A statistical classification framework was built for diagnosing cytomegalovirus status from the catalog of TCR beta chain sequences. In a later analysis, TCR nucleotide sequences were compared against IMGT/GENE-DB human TR gene sequences so that V and J genes could be assigned. Using the TCRdist pipeline, a later analysis assigned CDR3 sequences along with most-parsimonious VDJ recombination scenarios. In a later analysis, each TCR beta chain was defined by its CDR3 amino acid sequence together with its V-gene family, and reads lacking a unique V-gene family were excluded. A later analysis removed 550 to 700 highly shared, low-generation-probability nucleotide sequences to deal with suspected cross-contamination and a sequencing artifact. In a later analysis, a clonal expansion index for each public chain was calculated from normalized within-repertoire ranks of inferred template counts. Generation probabilities in a later analysis came from a VDJ recombination model fitted to out-of-frame rearrangements, and those results were checked against IGoR. A later analysis scored TCR-TCR, TCR-HLA and TCR-CMV co-occurrence with hypergeometric tests, applying a repertoire-size bias correction to TCR pairs. To estimate false discovery rates, a later analysis permuted the HLA or CMV assignments 20 times. In a later analysis, co-occurring TCRs were grouped using DBSCAN, and TCRdist sequence similarity was added for clustering within HLA-allele-positive subsets. For co-occurrence clustering, repertoires with fewer than 30,000 or more than 120,000 public chains were excluded, along with five or six repertoires with anomalous nucleotide sharing. In its TCRdb copy, this immuneACCESS table keeps in-frame sequences only and misses some clones. Where compared with another copy, unresolved V genes explain less than half of these, and the others have no known cause. The V and J calls and the clone size are those of that table, but D and trimming were determined from the DNA. The sample table holds 200,000 to 250,000 clones, of which 77% were seen once. Of the sample, 2.7% is held by the ten largest clones.

With regard to this clone: It lacks a known antigen. The sample holds no much larger clone one base away, and base qualities are not on file.

This TCR was sampled from a woman aged 60 to 75 in good health and CMV-seropositive. The sample consisted of PBMCs. The chain was built from TRBV6-5 and TRBJ1-1, with 8 middle bases fitting TRBD1. In nucleotides, the sequence is TGTGCCAGCCTGGGACAGGATAACACTGAAGCTTTCTTT. It translates to CASLGQDNTEAFF.